Listed here are 2 T cell receptor beta chains from one sample, sequenced in a study of shared clonotypes between healthy human individuals. CD45RO-negative cells were positively selected for CCR7, leaving out terminally differentiated effector memory CD45RA+ cells. The table came from immunoSEQ multiplex PCR; TCRdb's copy has only in-frame clones and leaves some out. In the table there are approximately 600,000 clones, approximately 95% of which are singletons. The sequenced sample was naive CD8+ T cells sorted from blood. The receptor set was obtained from a woman in her 30s in good health.

The chain joins TRBV28 to TRBJ2-2, with D perhaps matching TRBD1 (7 bases). CDR3 size: 16 residues. Germline CDR1 is MDHEN and CDR2 is SYDVKM. The ends were cut back, 3 bases at V and 6 bases at J, with 17 bases in the middle. The CDR3 loop is CASSFPRGRGAGELFF. CDR3 in DNA: TGTGCCAGCAGTTTTCCCCGGGGCAGGGGGGCCGGGGAGCTGTTTTTT.

The chain employs TRBV28 and TRBJ2-5; D uncertain. The J call may be incorrect, as the DNA end agrees better with TRBJ2-7. CDR1 and CDR2 from the germline V gene are MDHEN and SYDVKM. The CDR3 runs to 13 residues. The CDR3 sequence: CASSLRGPYEQYF. CDR3 nucleotide sequence: TGTGCCAGCAGTTTACGCGGTCCCTACGAGCAGTACTTC.